This entry is about one TCR beta chain. What it binds is not known. This record belongs to a study of cytomegalovirus exposure and HLA in healthy donors. At the level of the study: Unique TCRs from HLA-typed donors, about 85 million of them, were held in an early data release.

Germline lookup yields CDR1 LNHDA and CDR2 SQIVND (reference sequence). This CDR3 contains 12 residues. Trimming left V 10 bases short and J 2 bases short, with 10 bases between. Overall study findings and caveats: Common viral pathogens were later found to be apparently linked to several of the most significant clusters. Reports indicated that the classifier achieved high specificity and sensitivity in diagnosing cytomegalovirus status.

It was with 60 Vbeta and 13 Jbeta primers that the PCR ran. Sequencing was performed with immunoSEQ multiplex PCR; in TCRdb, only in-frame clones are kept and a portion is missing. Across about 200,000 clones, the top ten clones capture about 1% of the sample. The V call is TRBV19, the J call TRBJ2-3; a possible D gene is TRBD2 (5 bases). The specimen sequenced was PBMCs. The receptor was derived from a girl aged 2 to 9 in good health and CMV-seropositive. DNA of the CDR3: TGTGCCACCGAGGGAATCACAGATACGCAGTATTTT. It specifies CATEGITDTQYF.